The next 17 T cell receptor beta chains were all read from a single sample in a study of blood T cell repertoires in COVID-19. Clones were sequenced by immunoSEQ multiplex PCR, and TCRdb holds only the in-frame ones, with some missing. The sample holds tens of thousands of clones, roughly 88% seen once. Specimen: peripheral blood. The receptors originated from a woman of 80 years or more with acute or convalescent COVID-19.

This chain connects TRBV5-1 to TRBJ2-5, with D perhaps matching TRBD2 (5 bases). Germline V gene lookup returns CDR1 SGHRS and CDR2 YFSETQ. The CDR3 consists of 14 residues. The V gene lost 2 bases and the J gene lost 0 bases, with 8 bases spanning the gap. The CDR3 spells CASSFPGNQETQYF. The CDR3 nucleotides are TGCGCCAGCAGCTTTCCGGGGAACCAAGAGACCCAGTACTTC.

The V gene is TRBV6-5, the J gene TRBJ1-1; D gene unclear. The CDR3 is 14 residues long. V dropped 6 bases and J dropped 1 base, with 12 bases sitting between them. Germline values: CDR1 MNHEY, CDR2 SVGAGI. The CDR3 DNA sequence: TGTGCCAGCAGCCTCGCCCCGGGGAACACTGAAGCTTTCTTT. Its protein product is CASSLAPGNTEAFF.

This clone was observed a few times. V and J are TRBV20-1 and TRBJ2-3; D call uncertain. Deletions cut 6 bases from V and 6 bases from J, with 10 bases between. From germline, CDR1 is DFQATT and CDR2 SNEGSKA (reference sequence). CDR3 length: 11 amino acids. The CDR3 nucleotides are TGCAGTGCCCTTTTTGAGGATACGCAGTATTTT. It specifies CSALFEDTQYF.

The CDR3 is CASSPVPGGTIYF. The CDR3 DNA reads as TGTGCCAGCAGCCCGGTCCCAGGGGGCACCATATATTTT. V usage is TRBV7-9 and J usage is TRBJ1-3; 7 positions agree with TRBD1. This CDR3 contains 13 residues. V lost 5 bases to trimming and J lost 9 bases; unmatched junction nucleotides: 7. Looked up from germline, CDR1 is SEHNR and CDR2 is FQNEAQ (reference sequence).

This clone was seen a single time. This chain uses TRBV10-3 with TRBJ2-7; 8 bases are a match to TRBD2. The CDR3 length is 13 residues. Per germline, CDR1 ENHRY and CDR2 SYGVKD. The trim removed 5 bases at V and 5 bases at J, leaving 5 bases unmatched. As DNA, the CDR3 is TGTGCCATCAGTCCCGGGGGGGCCGACGAGCAGTACTTC. The encoded protein is CAISPGGADEQYF.

The V and J genes are TRBV9 and TRBJ2-7; D is uncertain. Per the germline V gene, CDR1 is SGDLS and CDR2 is YYNGEE. Trimming pared 1 base from V and 1 base from J, leaving 6 bases between. This CDR3 is built from 13 residues. CDR3 bases: TGTGCCAGCAGCGTATCGGAGTCCTACGAGCAGTACTTC. This translates into CASSVSESYEQYF.

The sample holds a few counts of this clone. The gene calls are TRBV5-1 and TRBJ2-3; a weak D match, TRBD2 (5 bases). This CDR3 is built from 13 residues. V was pared by 0 bases and J by 3 bases, with 5 bases between. CDR1 and CDR2 from the germline V gene are SGHRS and YFSETQ. The CDR3 DNA is TGCGCCAGCAGCTTGGCGGGGACAGATACGCAGTATTTT. It codes for CASSLAGTDTQYF.

The chain is built from TRBV7-8 and TRBJ1-2; the D gene is possibly TRBD1 (5 bases). Germline loops: CDR1 SGHVS, CDR2 FQNEAQ. The CDR3 runs 16 residues. Trimming pared 5 bases from V and 8 bases from J, leaving 24 bases between. DNA of the CDR3: TGTGCCAGCAGCCTAGAGAGGGTGGGGGACTATCGAGGCTACACCTTC. As protein: CASSLERVGDYRGYTF. Full variable domain (missing parts from reference TRBV7-8 and TRBJ1-2): GAGVSQSPRYKVAKRGQDVALRCDPISGHVSLFWYQQALGQGPEFLTYFQNEAQLDKSGLPSDRFFAERPEGSVSTLKIQRTQQEDSAVYLCASSLERVGDYRGYTFGSGTRLTVV.

This chain connects TRBV4-3 to TRBJ2-5; TRBD1 aligns across 9 bases. The germline CDR1 and CDR2 sequences are LGHNA and YSLEER. This CDR3 comprises 15 residues. Germline trimming cut 0 bases from V and 2 bases from J; bases unmatched to any gene: 1. CDR3 bases: TGCGCCAGCAGCCAAGAGGGGACAGGGCAAGAGACCCAGTACTTC. Amino acids: CASSQEGTGQETQYF.

This chain joins TRBV27 and TRBJ2-2; 8 nucleotides agree with TRBD1. Germline V gene data show CDR1 as MNHEY and CDR2 as SMNVEV (reference sequence). Losses at the gene ends were 7 bases for V and 1 base for J; bases not matched to a gene: 2. The CDR3 has 14 amino acids. CDR3 loop: CASTGQGNTGELFF. The CDR3 bases are TGTGCCAGCACTGGACAGGGGAACACCGGGGAGCTGTTTTTT.

The genes are TRBV19 and TRBJ1-4; 8 bases agree with TRBD1. Germline V gives CDR1 LNHDA, CDR2 SQIVND (reference sequence). V was clipped by 5 bases and J by 3 bases; unmatched bases: 11. This CDR3 has 17 residues. The CDR3 DNA sequence: TGTGCCAGTAGTGCGCGACAGGGGTTTCCGGCTAATGAAAAACTGTTTTTT. Translation: CASSARQGFPANEKLFF. The full variable domain, rest sourced from reference TRBV19 and TRBJ1-4, is DGGITQSPKYLFRKEGQNVTLSCEQNLNHDAMYWYRQDPGQGLRLIYYSQIVNDFQKGDIAEGYSVSREKKESFPLTVTSAQKNPTAFYLCASSARQGFPANEKLFFGSGTQLSVL.

The chain has TRBV7-8 and TRBJ2-1; perhaps TRBD1 as D (5 bases). Germline CDR1 and CDR2: SGHVS and FQNEAQ. The V and J ends lost 4 bases and 4 bases respectively, with 11 bases between them. The CDR3 is made up of 14 amino acids. In nucleotides, the CDR3 is TGTGCCAGCAGCTCATATAGGGGATACAATGAGCAGTTCTTC. It translates to CASSSYRGYNEQFF.

V is TRBV6-5 and J is TRBJ2-2, with D tentatively TRBD1 (6 bases). The CDR3 sequence is 15 residues long. Germline V gene sequence: CDR1 MNHEY, CDR2 SVGAGI. V was pared by 7 bases and J by 4 bases, with 16 bases between. As DNA, the CDR3 is TGTGCCAGCAAAACGGCTAGGGGGAGCACCGGGGAGCTGTTTTTT. It encodes CASKTARGSTGELFF.

The chain is built from TRBV19 and TRBJ1-5; no clear D. From germline, CDR1 is LNHDA and CDR2 SQIVND (reference sequence). V shed 3 bases and J shed 3 bases, with 12 bases lying between them. The length of the CDR3 is 15 residues. CDR3 DNA: TGTGCCAGTAGTATTACGGGGAATTACAATCAGCCCCAGCATTTT. It encodes CASSITGNYNQPQHF.

The chain couples TRBV19 to TRBJ1-1; 8 bases line up with TRBD1. Germline CDR1 and CDR2: LNHDA and SQIVND (reference sequence). CDR3 length: 16 residues. V shed 2 bases, J shed 3 bases, and the junction held 8 bases outside the gene matches. The chain's CDR3 is CASSIHSMTGDTEAFF. In DNA, the CDR3 is TGTGCCAGTAGTATACATTCGATGACAGGGGACACTGAAGCTTTCTTT.

The V and J genes are TRBV7-2 and TRBJ2-1; 8 bases are shared with TRBD1. The CDR3 has 14 residues. The V and J ends lost 5 bases and 2 bases, in that order; junction bases with no gene match: 2. Germline CDR1 SGHTA, CDR2 FQGNSA. The CDR3 is CASSPGQAYNEQFF. For the CDR3, the DNA is TGTGCCAGCAGCCCGGGACAGGCCTACAATGAGCAGTTCTTC.

The chain combines TRBV27 with TRBJ2-1; D possibly corresponds to TRBD2 (6 bases). This CDR3 has 15 amino acids. Per germline, CDR1 MNHEY and CDR2 SMNVEV (reference sequence). Trimming took off 3 bases at V and 4 bases at J, with 13 bases between the two ends. The CDR3 spells CASSFEGRPYNEQFF. CDR3 in DNA: TGTGCCAGCAGTTTTGAGGGGAGGCCGTACAATGAGCAGTTCTTC.